This entry is about one T cell receptor beta chain. CDR3 length: 13 amino acids. Germline V gene lookup returns CDR1 SEHNR and CDR2 FQNEAQ (reference sequence). The V and J ends lost 1 base and 6 bases respectively, with 7 bases between them. This record comes from a study of control samples from healthy donors and cancer patients. Only in-frame clones appear in the TCRdb table, and some are missing; sequencing was by immunoSEQ multiplex PCR. The sample yields under 450,000 clones, around nine tenths seen once. The chain couples TRBV7-9 to TRBJ2-4; D unclear. The sample consisted of PBMCs. The sequence came from a man aged 40-50 years with head and neck cancer. CDR3 bases: TGTGCCAGCAGCTTAGTGTCGGGAAACATTCAGTACTTC. Translating it yields CASSLVSGNIQYF.